The 4 T cell receptor beta chains given below trace back to one sample, sequenced in a study of blood T cell repertoires in COVID-19. Only in-frame clones appear in the TCRdb table, and some are missing; sequencing was by immunoSEQ multiplex PCR. The sample has approximately 350,000 clones, roughly 87% seen once. The sequencing sample was made of PBMCs or T cells enriched from blood (not recorded which). These TCRs come from a woman aged 30 to 39 who had recovered from COVID-19.

The V call is TRBV11-2, the J call TRBJ2-3; D remains unclear. Trimming removed 3 bases from V and 4 bases from J, with 8 bases in between. CDR1 SGHAT and CDR2 FQNNGV come from the germline V gene. CDR3 length equals 13 residues. This CDR3 is CASSLYSADTQYF. CDR3 DNA: TGTGCCAGCAGCTTGTACTCTGCAGATACGCAGTATTTT.

The chain joins TRBV5-6 to TRBJ1-6, with 12 bases that match TRBD1. The CDR3 runs to 15 residues. With 4 bases clipped from V and 7 bases from J, the junction kept 3 bases outside the gene matches. Germline loops: CDR1 SGHDT, CDR2 YYEEEE. CDR3 residues: CASSGGTGGNSPLHF. Here the CDR3 DNA reads TGTGCCAGCAGCGGCGGGACAGGGGGCAATTCACCCCTCCACTTT.

V is TRBV6-4 and J is TRBJ1-5, with 9 bases lining up with TRBD1. The CDR3 is 16 amino acids. CDR1 MRHNA and CDR2 SNTAGT come from the germline V gene. J was trimmed by 3 bases and V by 6 bases; bases with no gene match: 9. In DNA form, the CDR3 reads TGTGCCAGCAGCACCCACCGGGACAGGGTCAATCAGCCCCAGCATTTT. This codes for CASSTHRDRVNQPQHF.

This clone appeared once. The V call is TRBV2, the J call TRBJ1-1, with 9 bases aligning to TRBD1. CDR1 SNHLY and CDR2 FYNNEI come from the germline V gene. The CDR3 is 14 residues long. Trimming cost V 6 bases and J 1 base; bases outside gene matches: 3. In DNA form, the CDR3 reads TGTGCCAGCAGCTACAGGGGGCCGAACACTGAAGCTTTCTTT. Translating gives CASSYRGPNTEAFF.